This T cell receptor (beta chain) comes out of a study of blood T cell repertoires in COVID-19. Study information: The United States, Italy and Spain supplied acute and convalescent COVID-19 samples. Sources were T cells, B-cell-depleted T cells, or PBMCs; the material itself was cDNA or gDNA.

Trimming cost V 4 bases and J 6 bases, with 11 bases left between them. Germline CDR1 and CDR2: SNHLY and FYNNEI. The CDR3 runs to 13 residues. In the original workflow: Reference gene primer amplification gave nucleated cell count estimates. Here immunoSEQ multiplex PCR was the method, and the copy in TCRdb shows in-frame clones only, minus some. V, J and clone size derive from that table, while D and trimming were established from the DNA sequence. The sample shows about 370,000 clones, 80% to 90% of them seen only once. This clonotype originated in a woman aged 25 to 39 with COVID-19, enrolled during active disease. The sequenced sample was peripheral blood. The V call is TRBV2, the J call TRBJ2-3; possibly TRBD1 for D (5 bases). The DNA of the CDR3 is TGTGCCAGCAGTGGCTGGGCAGGGGATACGCAGTATTTT. Its translation: CASSGWAGDTQYF.